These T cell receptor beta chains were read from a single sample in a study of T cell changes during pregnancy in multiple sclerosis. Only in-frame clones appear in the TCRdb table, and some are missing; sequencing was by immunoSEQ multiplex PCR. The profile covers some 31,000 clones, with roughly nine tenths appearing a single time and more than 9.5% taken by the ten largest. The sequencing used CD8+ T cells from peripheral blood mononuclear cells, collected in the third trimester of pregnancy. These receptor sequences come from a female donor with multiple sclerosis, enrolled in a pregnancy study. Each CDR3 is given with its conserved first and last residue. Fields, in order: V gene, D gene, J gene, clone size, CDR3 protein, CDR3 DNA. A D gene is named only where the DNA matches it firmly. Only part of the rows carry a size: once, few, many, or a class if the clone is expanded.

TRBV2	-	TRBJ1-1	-	CASSSRARGTEAFF	TGTGCCAGCAGCTCCAGGGCCAGGGGCACTGAAGCTTTCTTT
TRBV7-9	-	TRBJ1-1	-	CASSMGATEAFF	TGTGCCAGCAGCATGGGGGCGACTGAAGCTTTCTTT
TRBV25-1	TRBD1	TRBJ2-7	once	CASSPTGAPYEQYF	TGTGCCAGCAGTCCTACAGGGGCCCCCTACGAGCAGTACTTC
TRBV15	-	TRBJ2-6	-	CATSSYQGSGANVLTF	TGTGCCACCAGCAGCTATCAGGGATCTGGGGCCAACGTCCTGACTTTC
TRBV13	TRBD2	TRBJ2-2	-	CASSLRRGTHTGELFF	TGTGCCAGCAGCTTACGGCGGGGGACCCACACCGGGGAGCTGTTTTTT
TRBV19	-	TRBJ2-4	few	CASSGLALHIQYF	TGTGCCAGTAGCGGGCTAGCCCTCCACATTCAGTACTTC
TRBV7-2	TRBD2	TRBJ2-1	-	CASDTTQRGLFSYNEQFF	TGTGCCAGCGATACGACTCAGCGGGGGCTTTTCTCCTACAATGAGCAGTTCTTC
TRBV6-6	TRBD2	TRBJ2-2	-	CASSPAGGRTGELFF	TGTGCCAGCAGCCCAGCGGGGGGGCGCACCGGGGAGCTGTTTTTT
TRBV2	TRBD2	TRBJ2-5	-	CASRGLGLAAWQETQYF	TGTGCCAGCAGAGGGCTAGGGCTAGCGGCGTGGCAAGAGACCCAGTACTTC
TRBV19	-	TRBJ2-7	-	CASSSSYEQYF	TGTGCCAGTAGCAGTTCCTACGAGCAGTACTTC
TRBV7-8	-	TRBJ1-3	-	CASSTPPSDGSSGNTIYF	TGTGCCAGCAGCACTCCCCCAAGTGACGGGAGCTCTGGAAACACCATATATTTT
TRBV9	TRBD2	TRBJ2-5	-	CASSGGRTAGGLGETQYF	TGTGCCAGCAGCGGGGGTAGGACCGCGGGGGGGCTTGGAGAGACCCAGTACTTC
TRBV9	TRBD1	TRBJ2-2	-	CASSVTQGAGTGELFF	TGTGCCAGCAGCGTAACACAGGGGGCTGGCACCGGGGAGCTGTTTTTT
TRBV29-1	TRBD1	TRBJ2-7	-	CSVGDRGRWYEQYF	TGCAGCGTTGGAGACAGGGGAAGATGGTACGAGCAGTACTTC
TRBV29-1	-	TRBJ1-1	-	CSVRVGNTEAFF	TGCAGCGTTCGGGTGGGGAACACTGAAGCTTTCTTT
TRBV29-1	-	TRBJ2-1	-	CSVRRDTNEQFF	TGCAGCGTTCGCAGGGACACTAATGAGCAGTTCTTC
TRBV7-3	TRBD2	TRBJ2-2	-	CASSLLAGVNTGELFF	TGTGCCAGCAGCCTTCTAGCGGGAGTAAACACCGGGGAGCTGTTTTTT
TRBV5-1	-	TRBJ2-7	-	CASSPAEEIEQYF	TGCGCCAGCAGCCCAGCTGAGGAGATCGAGCAGTACTTC
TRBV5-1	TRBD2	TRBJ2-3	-	CASKAGEGSTDTQYF	TGCGCCAGCAAGGCGGGAGAAGGGAGCACAGATACGCAGTATTTT
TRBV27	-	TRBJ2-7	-	CASSLGRGISGHSYEQYF	TGTGCCAGCAGTTTGGGGCGCGGGATTTCGGGGCACTCCTACGAGCAGTACTTC
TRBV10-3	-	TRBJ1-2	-	CAISESGGNYGYTF	TGTGCCATCAGTGAGTCTGGCGGAAACTATGGCTACACCTTC
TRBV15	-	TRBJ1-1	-	CATSRAGDYIRPEAFF	TGTGCCACCAGCAGAGCCGGGGACTATATTCGACCTGAAGCTTTCTTT
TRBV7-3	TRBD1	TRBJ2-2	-	CASSSTGTGELFF	TGTGCCAGCAGCTCGACAGGGACCGGGGAGCTGTTTTTT
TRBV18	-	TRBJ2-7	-	CASSPPDSTYEQYF	TGTGCCAGCTCACCCCCCGACAGTACCTACGAGCAGTACTTC
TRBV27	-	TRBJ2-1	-	CASRPSGGVYNEQFF	TGTGCCAGCAGACCTTCGGGGGGCGTCTACAATGAGCAGTTCTTC
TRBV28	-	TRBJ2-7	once	CASSFGADEQYF	TGTGCCAGCAGTTTTGGAGCCGACGAGCAGTACTTC
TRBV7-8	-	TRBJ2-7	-	CASSFRDEQYF	TGTGCCAGCAGCTTCCGAGACGAGCAGTACTTC
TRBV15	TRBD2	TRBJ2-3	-	CATSNYSGTSTDTQYF	TGTGCCACCAGCAACTATAGCGGGACCAGTACAGATACGCAGTATTTT
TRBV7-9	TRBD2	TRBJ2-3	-	CASSSSLAGRTDTQYF	TGTGCCAGCAGCTCTTCACTAGCGGGTCGCACAGATACGCAGTATTTT
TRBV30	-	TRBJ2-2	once	CAWSVSGGGELFF	TGTGCCTGGAGTGTGAGTGGCGGCGGGGAGCTGTTTTTT
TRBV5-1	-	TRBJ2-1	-	CASSYPTNSNEQFF	TGCGCCAGCAGCTACCCTACTAACTCCAATGAGCAGTTCTTC
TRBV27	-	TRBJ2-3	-	CASSLRGSDTQYF	TGTGCCAGCAGTTTAAGGGGGTCAGATACGCAGTATTTT
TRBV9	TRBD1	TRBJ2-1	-	CASSMGQYYNEQFF	TGTGCCAGCAGCATGGGACAGTACTACAATGAGCAGTTCTTC
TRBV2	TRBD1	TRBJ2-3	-	CASRATGTGGVTQYF	TGTGCCAGCAGGGCTACCGGGACAGGGGGTGTGACGCAGTATTTT
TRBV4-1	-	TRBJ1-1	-	CASSQAVNTEAFF	TGCGCCAGCAGCCAGGCAGTGAACACTGAAGCTTTCTTT
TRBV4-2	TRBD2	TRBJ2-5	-	CASSQRPPLAGHGETQYF	TGTGCCAGCAGCCAGAGGCCACCACTAGCGGGACATGGGGAGACCCAGTACTTC
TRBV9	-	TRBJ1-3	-	CASSVDGSSGNTIYF	TGTGCCAGCAGCGTAGACGGGAGCTCTGGAAACACCATATATTTT
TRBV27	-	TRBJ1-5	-	CASSLGSGQPQHF	TGTGCCAGCAGTTTAGGATCGGGTCAGCCCCAGCATTTT